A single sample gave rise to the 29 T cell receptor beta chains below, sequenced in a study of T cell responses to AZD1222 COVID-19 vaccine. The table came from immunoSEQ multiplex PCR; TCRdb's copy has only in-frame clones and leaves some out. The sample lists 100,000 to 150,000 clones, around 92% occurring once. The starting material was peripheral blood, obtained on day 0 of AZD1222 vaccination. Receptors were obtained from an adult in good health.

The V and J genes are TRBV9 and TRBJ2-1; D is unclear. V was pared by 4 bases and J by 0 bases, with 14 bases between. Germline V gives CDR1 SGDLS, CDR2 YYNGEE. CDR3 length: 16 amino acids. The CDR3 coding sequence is TGTGCCAGCAGCCCCCCCGCAGTCCGCTCCTACAATGAGCAGTTCTTC. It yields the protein CASSPPAVRSYNEQFF.

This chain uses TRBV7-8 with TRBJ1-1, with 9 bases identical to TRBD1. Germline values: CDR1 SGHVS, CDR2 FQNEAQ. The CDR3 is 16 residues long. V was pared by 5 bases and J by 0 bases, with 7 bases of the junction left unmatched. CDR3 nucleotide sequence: TGTGCCAGCAGCGACTGGACAGGGGTCTTGAACACTGAAGCTTTCTTT. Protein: CASSDWTGVLNTEAFF.

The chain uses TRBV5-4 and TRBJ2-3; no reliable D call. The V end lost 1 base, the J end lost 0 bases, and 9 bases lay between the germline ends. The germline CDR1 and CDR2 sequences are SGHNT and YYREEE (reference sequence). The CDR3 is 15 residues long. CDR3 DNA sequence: TGTGCCAGCAGCTTGACAGCCAGTAGCACAGATACGCAGTATTTT. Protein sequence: CASSLTASSTDTQYF.

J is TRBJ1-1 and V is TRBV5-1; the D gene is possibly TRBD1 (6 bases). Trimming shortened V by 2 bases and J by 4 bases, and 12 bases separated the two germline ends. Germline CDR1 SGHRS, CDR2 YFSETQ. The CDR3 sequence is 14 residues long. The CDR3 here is CASSFTGLGTEAFF. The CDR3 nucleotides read TGCGCCAGCAGCTTTACAGGGTTGGGCACTGAAGCTTTCTTT.

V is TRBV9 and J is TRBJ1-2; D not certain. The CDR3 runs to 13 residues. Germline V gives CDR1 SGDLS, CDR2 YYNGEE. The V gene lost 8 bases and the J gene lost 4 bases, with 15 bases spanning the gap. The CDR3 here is CASREERGYGYTF. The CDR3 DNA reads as TGTGCCAGTAGAGAAGAAAGAGGCTATGGCTACACCTTC. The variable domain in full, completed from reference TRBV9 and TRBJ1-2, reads DSGVTQTPKHLITATGQRVTLRCSPRSGDLSVYWYQQSLDQGLQFLIQYYNGEERAKGNILERFSAQQFPDLHSELNLSSLELGDSALYFCASREERGYGYTFGSGTRLTVV.

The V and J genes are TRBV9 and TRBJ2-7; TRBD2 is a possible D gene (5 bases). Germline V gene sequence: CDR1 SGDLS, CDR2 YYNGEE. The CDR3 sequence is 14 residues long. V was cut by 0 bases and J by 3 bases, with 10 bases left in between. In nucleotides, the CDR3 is TGTGCCAGCAGCGTAGACGGGGAAGGCTACGAGCAGTACTTC. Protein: CASSVDGEGYEQYF. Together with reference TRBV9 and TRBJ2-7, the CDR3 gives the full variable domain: DSGVTQTPKHLITATGQRVTLRCSPRSGDLSVYWYQQSLDQGLQFLIQYYNGEERAKGNILERFSAQQFPDLHSELNLSSLELGDSALYFCASSVDGEGYEQYFGPGTRLTVT.

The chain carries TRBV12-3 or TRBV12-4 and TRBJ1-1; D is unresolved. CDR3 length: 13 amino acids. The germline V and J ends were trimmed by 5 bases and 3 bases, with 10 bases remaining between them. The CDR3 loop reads CASSRTRDTEAFF. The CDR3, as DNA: TGTGCCAGCAGTCGAACTCGGGACACTGAAGCTTTCTTT.

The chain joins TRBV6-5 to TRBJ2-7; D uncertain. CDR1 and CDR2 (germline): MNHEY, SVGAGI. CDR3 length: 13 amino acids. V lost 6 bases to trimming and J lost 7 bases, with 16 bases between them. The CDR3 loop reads CASSAASFREQYF. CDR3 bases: TGTGCCAGCAGCGCGGCCTCCTTCCGTGAGCAGTACTTC.

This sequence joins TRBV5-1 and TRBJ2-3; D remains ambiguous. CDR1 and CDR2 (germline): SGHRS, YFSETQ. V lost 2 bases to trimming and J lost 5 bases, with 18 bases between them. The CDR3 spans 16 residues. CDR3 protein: CASSFLRQGIGDTQYF. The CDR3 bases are TGCGCCAGCAGCTTTCTGCGGCAAGGGATAGGAGATACGCAGTATTTT.

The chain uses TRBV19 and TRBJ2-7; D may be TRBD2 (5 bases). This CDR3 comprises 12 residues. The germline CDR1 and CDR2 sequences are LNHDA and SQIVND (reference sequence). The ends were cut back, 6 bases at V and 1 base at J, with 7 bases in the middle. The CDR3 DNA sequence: TGTGCCAGTAGCGGACTGTCCTACGAGCAGTACTTC. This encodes CASSGLSYEQYF.

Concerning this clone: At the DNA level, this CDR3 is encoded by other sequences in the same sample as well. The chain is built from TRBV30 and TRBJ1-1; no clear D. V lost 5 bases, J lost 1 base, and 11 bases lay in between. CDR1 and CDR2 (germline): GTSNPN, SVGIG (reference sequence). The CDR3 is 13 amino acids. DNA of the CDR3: TGTGCCTGGTCCTCCGCGCGGAACACTGAAGCTTTCTTT. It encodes CAWSSARNTEAFF.

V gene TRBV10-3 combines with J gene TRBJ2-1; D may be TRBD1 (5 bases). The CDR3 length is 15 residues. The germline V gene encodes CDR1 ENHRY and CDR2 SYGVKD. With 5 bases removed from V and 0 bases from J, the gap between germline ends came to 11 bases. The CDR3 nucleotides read TGTGCCATCAGTCGGACATTGAGCTCCTACAATGAGCAGTTCTTC. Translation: CAISRTLSSYNEQFF.

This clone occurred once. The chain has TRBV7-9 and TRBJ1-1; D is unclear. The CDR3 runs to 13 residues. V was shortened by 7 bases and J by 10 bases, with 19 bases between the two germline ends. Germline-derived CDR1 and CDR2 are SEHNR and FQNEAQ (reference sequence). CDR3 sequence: CASTPRAEPVAFF. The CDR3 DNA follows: TGTGCCAGCACCCCTAGGGCAGAACCCGTAGCTTTCTTT.

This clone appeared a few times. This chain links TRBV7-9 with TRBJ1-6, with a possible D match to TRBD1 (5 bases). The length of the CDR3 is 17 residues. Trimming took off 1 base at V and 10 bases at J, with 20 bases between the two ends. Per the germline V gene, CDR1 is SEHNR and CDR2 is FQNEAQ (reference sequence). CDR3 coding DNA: TGTGCCAGCAGCTTAGAAGATTGGCAGGGCGGGCGATCACCCCTCCACTTT. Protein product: CASSLEDWQGGRSPLHF.

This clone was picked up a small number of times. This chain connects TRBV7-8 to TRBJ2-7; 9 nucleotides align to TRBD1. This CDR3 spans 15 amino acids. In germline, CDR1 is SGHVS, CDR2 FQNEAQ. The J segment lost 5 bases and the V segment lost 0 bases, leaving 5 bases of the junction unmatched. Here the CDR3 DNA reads TGTGCCAGCAGCTTAGCGGGACAGGGCAGAGACGAGCAGTACTTC. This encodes CASSLAGQGRDEQYF. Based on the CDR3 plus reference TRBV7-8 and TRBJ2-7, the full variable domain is GAGVSQSPRYKVAKRGQDVALRCDPISGHVSLFWYQQALGQGPEFLTYFQNEAQLDKSGLPSDRFFAERPEGSVSTLKIQRTQQEDSAVYLCASSLAGQGRDEQYFGPGTRLTVT.

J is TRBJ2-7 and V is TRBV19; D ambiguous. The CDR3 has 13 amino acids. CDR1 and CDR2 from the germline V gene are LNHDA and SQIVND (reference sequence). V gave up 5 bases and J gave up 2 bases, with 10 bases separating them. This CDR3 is CASSPGYPYEQYF. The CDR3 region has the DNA TGTGCCAGTAGTCCTGGGTATCCCTACGAGCAGTACTTC.

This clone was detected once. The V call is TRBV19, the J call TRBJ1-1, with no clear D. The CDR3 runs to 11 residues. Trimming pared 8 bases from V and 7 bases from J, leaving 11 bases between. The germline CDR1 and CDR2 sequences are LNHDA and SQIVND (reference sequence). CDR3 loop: CASSDFDEAFF. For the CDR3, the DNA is TGTGCCAGTTCCGACTTCGATGAAGCTTTCTTT.

CDR3 in DNA: TGTGCCAGCAAAGGGAGGACTGAGCAGTTCTTC. Residues: CASKGRTEQFF. V and J are TRBV6-5 and TRBJ2-1; a weak D match, TRBD2 (6 bases). Between the trimmed V and J ends, which lost 7 bases and 9 bases, there was a span of 10 bases. CDR1 is MNHEY, CDR2 SVGAGI, per germline. CDR3 length: 11 amino acids.

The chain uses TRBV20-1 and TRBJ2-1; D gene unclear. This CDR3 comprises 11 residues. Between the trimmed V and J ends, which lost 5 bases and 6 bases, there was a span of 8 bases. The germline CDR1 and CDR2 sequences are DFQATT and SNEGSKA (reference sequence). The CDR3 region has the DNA TGCAGTGCTTGGATAAGCAATGAGCAGTTCTTC. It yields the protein CSAWISNEQFF.

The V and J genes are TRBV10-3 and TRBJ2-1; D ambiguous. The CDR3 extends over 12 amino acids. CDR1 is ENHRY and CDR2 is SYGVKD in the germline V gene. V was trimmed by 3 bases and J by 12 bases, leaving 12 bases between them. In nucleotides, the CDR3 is TGTGCCATCAGTGAAGTGGCGCTGTGGCAGTTCTTC. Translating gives CAISEVALWQFF.

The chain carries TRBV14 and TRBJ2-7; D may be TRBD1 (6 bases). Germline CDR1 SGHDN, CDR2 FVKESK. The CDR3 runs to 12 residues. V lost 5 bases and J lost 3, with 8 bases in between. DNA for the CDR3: TGTGCCAGCAGCAGGGGGTACTACGAGCAGTACTTC. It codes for CASSRGYYEQYF.

For the CDR3, the DNA is TGCGCCAGCAGCTTGGGAGACAGGGTGCTAGGTGGCTACACCTTC. Its translation: CASSLGDRVLGGYTF. This chain joins TRBV5-1 and TRBJ1-2, with 7 positions matching TRBD1. The CDR3 length is 15 residues. V lost 0 bases, J lost 7 bases, and 9 bases stayed unmatched. CDR1 is SGHRS and CDR2 is YFSETQ in the germline V gene.

The CDR3 loop is CASSYALAGPYEQYF. The DNA of the CDR3 is TGTGCCAGCAGTTACGCGCTAGCGGGGCCTTACGAGCAGTACTTC. The rearrangement joins TRBV6-5 to TRBJ2-7; 9 nucleotides align to TRBD2. The CDR3 length is 15 residues. CDR1 and CDR2 from the germline V gene are MNHEY and SVGAGI. V was pared by 2 bases and J by 4 bases, with 6 bases of the junction left unmatched.

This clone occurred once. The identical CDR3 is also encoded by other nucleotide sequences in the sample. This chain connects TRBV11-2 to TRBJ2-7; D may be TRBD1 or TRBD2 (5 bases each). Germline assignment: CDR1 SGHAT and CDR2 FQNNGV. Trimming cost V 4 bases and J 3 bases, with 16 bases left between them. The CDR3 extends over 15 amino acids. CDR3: CASSSERGSLYEQYF. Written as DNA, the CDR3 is TGTGCCAGCAGCTCAGAGAGGGGATCCCTCTACGAGCAGTACTTC.

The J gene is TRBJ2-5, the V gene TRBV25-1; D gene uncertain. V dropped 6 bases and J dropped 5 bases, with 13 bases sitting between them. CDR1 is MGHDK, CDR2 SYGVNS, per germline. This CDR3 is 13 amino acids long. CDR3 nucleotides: TGTGCCAGCAGCGAAGGGTCGTTGGAGACCCAGTACTTC. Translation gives CASSEGSLETQYF.

CDR3 residues: CASSLEAGGVYEQYF. The CDR3 DNA follows: TGTGCCAGCAGCTTAGAGGCAGGGGGAGTCTACGAGCAGTACTTC. The rearrangement joins TRBV7-2 to TRBJ2-7, with 7 bases matching TRBD1. CDR3 length equals 15 residues. In germline, CDR1 is SGHTA, CDR2 FQGNSA. V was pared by 1 base and J by 3 bases, with 6 bases of the junction left unmatched.

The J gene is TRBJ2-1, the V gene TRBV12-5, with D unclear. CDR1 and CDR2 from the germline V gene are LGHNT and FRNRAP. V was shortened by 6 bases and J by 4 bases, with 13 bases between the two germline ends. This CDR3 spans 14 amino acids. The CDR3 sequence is CASGLSNTYNEQFF. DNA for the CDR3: TGTGCTAGTGGACTCAGCAATACGTACAATGAGCAGTTCTTC.

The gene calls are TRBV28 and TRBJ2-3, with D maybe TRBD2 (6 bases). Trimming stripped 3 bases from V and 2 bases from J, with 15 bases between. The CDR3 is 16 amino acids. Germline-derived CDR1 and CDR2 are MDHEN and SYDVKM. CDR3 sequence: CASSFGGFPYTDTQYF. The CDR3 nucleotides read TGTGCCAGCAGTTTCGGGGGTTTCCCCTACACAGATACGCAGTATTTT.

CDR3 nucleotide sequence: TGCGCCAGCAGCTTGGTTCGGTACGAGCAGTACTTC. The encoded protein is CASSLVRYEQYF. The chain carries TRBV5-1 and TRBJ2-7; no definite D call. Germline assignment: CDR1 SGHRS and CDR2 YFSETQ. Trimming took 0 bases from V and 4 from J, leaving 5 bases between them. This CDR3 has 12 amino acids.